The 32 T cell receptor beta chains given below trace back to one sample, sequenced in a study of blood T cell repertoires in COVID-19. TCRdb's copy holds only in-frame clones and misses some; the assay was immunoSEQ multiplex PCR. The repertoire has around 700,000 clones, just under 90% of them found once; the top ten carry under 0.3%. Input material: peripheral blood. The receptors were gathered from a woman under 30 with acute or convalescent COVID-19.

This chain joins TRBV7-3 and TRBJ1-1; TRBD1 matches 7 bases. The V and J ends lost 4 bases and 5 bases, in that order; junction bases with no gene match: 13. This CDR3 is 16 amino acids long. CDR1 and CDR2 (germline): SGHTA, FQGTGA. CDR3 sequence (DNA): TGTGCCAGCAGCTCCTACCCCGTTGACAGGGTAACTGAAGCTTTCTTT. It yields the protein CASSSYPVDRVTEAFF.

This chain links TRBV7-2 with TRBJ1-2; 11 bases line up with TRBD1. CDR3 length: 15 residues. Germline V gene lookup returns CDR1 SGHTA and CDR2 FQGNSA. The V segment lost 4 bases and the J segment 6 bases; nucleotides outside the gene matches: 7. The CDR3 region has the DNA TGTGCCAGCAGCTCCCGAAGGACAGGGGGCCATGGCTACACCTTC. Its translation: CASSSRRTGGHGYTF.

The chain is built from TRBV29-1 and TRBJ1-1; possible D gene TRBD1, 6 bases. CDR3 length equals 15 residues. CDR1 and CDR2 from the germline V gene are SQVTM and ANQGSEA. Trimming cost V 0 bases and J 1 base, with 12 bases left between them. This chain's CDR3 is CSVEEVVRGNTEAFF. The CDR3 bases are TGCAGCGTTGAAGAGGTAGTCAGGGGGAACACTGAAGCTTTCTTT. The full variable domain, rest sourced from reference TRBV29-1 and TRBJ1-1, is SAVISQKPSRDICQRGTSLTIQCQVDSQVTMMFWYRQQPGQSLTLIATANQGSEATYESGFVIDKFPISRPNLTFSTLTVSNMSPEDSSIYLCSVEEVVRGNTEAFFGQGTRLTVV.

The V gene is TRBV12-3 or TRBV12-4, the J gene TRBJ1-4, with no clear D. V was shortened by 8 bases and J by 6 bases, with 13 bases between the two germline ends. The length of the CDR3 is 13 residues. CDR3: CASRPGGHEKLFF. CDR3 DNA: TGTGCCAGCCGGCCGGGAGGACATGAAAAACTGTTTTTT.

The rearrangement links TRBV3-1 (or the pseudogene TRBV3-2) to TRBJ2-7; TRBD1 is a possible D gene (6 bases). This CDR3 is built from 16 residues. Germline CDR1 reads LGHDT; CDR2 reads YNNKEL (reference sequence). Trimming stripped 4 bases from V and 5 bases from J, with 21 bases between. In DNA form, the CDR3 reads TGTGCCAGCAGCCCCGTTTTGGGCAGGGGCTTTAACGAGCAGTACTTC. Its protein is CASSPVLGRGFNEQYF.

The chain joins TRBV5-4 to TRBJ2-3, with D tentatively TRBD1 (6 bases). Trimming shortened V by 0 bases and J by 2 bases, and 25 bases separated the two germline ends. The V gene's germline CDR1 is SGHNT and CDR2 YYREEE (reference sequence). This CDR3 contains 20 residues. The CDR3 here is CASSLAGAGARHLNTDTQYF. The CDR3 DNA reads TGTGCCAGCAGCTTGGCCGGGGCAGGGGCACGCCATCTAAACACAGATACGCAGTATTTT.

The chain uses TRBV7-6 and TRBJ1-1; 8 positions agree with TRBD1. The trim removed 3 bases at V and 1 base at J, leaving 1 base unmatched. Germline loops: CDR1 SGHVS, CDR2 FNYEAQ. The CDR3 length is 14 residues. The CDR3 region is CASSFDRGNTEAFF. DNA of the CDR3: TGTGCCAGCAGCTTCGACAGGGGGAACACTGAAGCTTTCTTT.

This chain links TRBV24-1 with TRBJ2-7, with TRBD1 matching over 8 bases. CDR3 size: 17 residues. V lost 2 bases and J lost 2; bases outside the gene matches: 10. Germline V gene sequence: CDR1 KGHDR, CDR2 SFDVKD. The CDR3, as DNA: TGTGCCACCAGTGATTACAACTCCGGGACAGGAGCCTACGAGCAGTACTTC. It translates to CATSDYNSGTGAYEQYF.

V and J are TRBV19 and TRBJ1-5; D unresolved. The germline V gene has CDR1 LNHDA and CDR2 SQIVND (reference sequence). The CDR3 contains 15 residues. Trimming stripped 2 bases from V and 0 bases from J, with 8 bases between. This chain's CDR3 is CASSISVYSNQPQHF. DNA for the CDR3: TGTGCCAGTAGTATATCAGTTTATAGCAATCAGCCCCAGCATTTT.

The V gene is TRBV24-1, the J gene TRBJ2-2; TRBD1 aligns across 7 bases. The CDR3 consists of 12 residues. The ends lost 9 bases at V and 7 bases at J; junction bases unmatched: 4. The V gene's germline CDR1 is KGHDR and CDR2 SFDVKD. The CDR3 DNA is TGTGCCACCTCAGGGGGTGTCGGGGAGCTGTTTTTT. Amino acid sequence: CATSGGVGELFF.

The V gene is TRBV21-1, the J gene TRBJ1-1; the table calls TRBD1, which could not be checked here. TRBV21-1 constitutes a pseudogene. The CDR3 runs to 16 residues. The CDR3 protein is CASTVPGTGVNTEAFF. The CDR3 coding sequence is TGTGCCAGCACTGTCCCAGGGACAGGGGTGAACACTGAAGCTTTCTTT.

The chain has TRBV18 and TRBJ2-5; D call uncertain. This CDR3 spans 13 amino acids. Germline V gene data show CDR1 as KGHSH and CDR2 as LQKENI. The V end lost 6 bases, the J end lost 4 bases, and 12 bases lay between the germline ends. Here the CDR3 reads CASSPTVLETQYF. CDR3 nucleotide sequence: TGTGCCAGCTCCCCTACGGTTTTAGAGACCCAGTACTTC.

The J gene is TRBJ1-2, the V gene TRBV5-5; D perhaps matches TRBD1 (5 bases). V dropped 1 base and J dropped 8 bases, with 9 bases sitting between them. There are 12 residues in the CDR3. Germline-derived CDR1 and CDR2 are SGHKS and YYEKEE (reference sequence). DNA of the CDR3: TGTGCCAGCAGCTTGTCAGGGTCCGGCTACACCTTC. Translated: CASSLSGSGYTF.

The chain employs TRBV29-1 and TRBJ2-2, with 9 bases lining up with TRBD1. This CDR3 region has 13 residues. Germline loops: CDR1 SQVTM, CDR2 ANQGSEA. After removal of 8 bases from V and 6 bases from J, the junction contained 7 bases not matched to a gene. CDR3 loop: CSTDRGRSGELFF. The CDR3 DNA reads as TGCAGCACCGACAGGGGGAGGTCCGGGGAGCTGTTTTTT.

J is TRBJ1-1 and V is TRBV3-1 (or the pseudogene TRBV3-2); D gene unclear. Germline V gene sequence: CDR1 LGHDT, CDR2 YNNKEL (reference sequence). The CDR3 is made up of 14 amino acids. Trimming removed 3 bases from V and 1 base from J, with 9 bases in between. CDR3: CASSQKQKNTEAFF. The CDR3 bases are TGTGCCAGCAGCCAGAAACAGAAGAACACTGAAGCTTTCTTT.

The rearrangement uses TRBV6-2 or TRBV6-3 and TRBJ1-6; a possible D gene is TRBD1 (5 bases). Germline V CDR1 and CDR2: MNHEY, SVGEGT. The CDR3 runs 16 residues. V dropped 2 bases and J dropped 6 bases, with 14 bases sitting between them. Here the CDR3 reads CASSYGGAGFNSPLHF. The CDR3 DNA follows: TGTGCCAGCAGTTACGGAGGGGCAGGGTTTAATTCACCCCTCCACTTT.

In this sample, this clone turned up once. This chain joins TRBV4-2 and TRBJ2-1; maybe TRBD2 (6 bases). CDR1 and CDR2 (germline): LGHNA, YNFKEQ. The V end lost 0 bases, the J end lost 0 bases, and 6 bases lay between the germline ends. This CDR3 is built from 15 residues. CDR3 sequence reads: CASSQELASYNEQFF. In DNA, the CDR3 is TGTGCCAGCAGCCAAGAACTAGCCTCCTACAATGAGCAGTTCTTC.

V usage is TRBV19 and J usage is TRBJ1-6; D perhaps matches TRBD1 (5 bases). Deletions cut 7 bases from V and 9 bases from J, with 13 bases between. The CDR3 is 13 amino acids. Germline CDR1 is LNHDA and CDR2 is SQIVND (reference sequence). For the CDR3, the DNA is TGTGCCAGTAATCAGCAGGGATTTTCACCCCTCCACTTT. Residues: CASNQQGFSPLHF. Variable domain in full (rest from reference TRBV19 and TRBJ1-6): DGGITQSPKYLFRKEGQNVTLSCEQNLNHDAMYWYRQDPGQGLRLIYYSQIVNDFQKGDIAEGYSVSREKKESFPLTVTSAQKNPTAFYLCASNQQGFSPLHFGNGTRLTVT.

Written as DNA, the CDR3 is TGTGCCAGCGTCAAAGGGGCCATAAACTATGGCTACACCTTC. Its translation: CASVKGAINYGYTF. The genes are TRBV28 and TRBJ1-2; the D gene is possibly TRBD1 (5 bases). The CDR3 runs 14 residues. V was shortened by 8 bases and J by 2 bases, with 15 bases between the two germline ends. Germline loops: CDR1 MDHEN, CDR2 SYDVKM.

V and J are TRBV5-1 and TRBJ2-7; no firm D call. Germline V CDR1 and CDR2: SGHRS, YFSETQ. V was shortened by 4 bases and J by 6 bases, with 8 bases between the two germline ends. The CDR3 is made up of 11 amino acids. The CDR3 sequence is CASSLDTEQYF. The CDR3 DNA sequence: TGCGCCAGCAGCCTCGACACCGAGCAGTACTTC.

This chain links TRBV6-6 with TRBJ1-2, with TRBD1 as a possible D gene (5 bases). The V gene's germline CDR1 is MNHNY and CDR2 SVGAGI (reference sequence). V was shortened by 2 bases and J by 6 bases, with 10 bases between the two germline ends. The CDR3 extends over 13 amino acids. The CDR3 sequence: CASSYSSRDGYTF. CDR3 sequence (DNA): TGTGCCAGCAGTTACAGTTCCAGGGATGGCTACACCTTC.

The chain links TRBV6-5 to TRBJ1-1; D is unclear. The CDR3 contains 13 residues. The germline V gene has CDR1 MNHEY and CDR2 SVGAGI. Trimming stripped 7 bases from V and 1 base from J, with 10 bases between. The CDR3 DNA is TGTGCCAGCAAGCGGGTTCCGAACACTGAAGCTTTCTTT. Protein: CASKRVPNTEAFF.

This chain links TRBV19 with TRBJ2-2; the match to TRBD1 covers 8 bases. V gave up 11 bases and J gave up 4 bases; unmatched junction bases: 6. The CDR3 contains 13 residues. Germline V gene data show CDR1 as LNHDA and CDR2 as SQIVND (reference sequence). The DNA for the CDR3 is TGTGCCGTGACAGGGGCGGGCACCGGGGAGCTGTTTTTT. Its translation is CAVTGAGTGELFF.

The V call is TRBV10-3, the J call TRBJ2-2; D is possibly TRBD1 (7 bases). Germline V gives CDR1 ENHRY, CDR2 SYGVKD. The CDR3 loop spans 17 amino acids. V lost 6 bases, J lost 7 bases, and 24 bases lay in between. This CDR3 reads CAISDVGAGGKSGELFF. For the CDR3, the DNA is TGTGCCATCAGCGACGTCGGGGCAGGGGGGAAGAGCGGGGAGCTGTTTTTT.

V is TRBV5-6 and J is TRBJ1-2; 9 nucleotides align to TRBD1. This CDR3 is built from 15 residues. V was pared by 4 bases and J by 2 bases, with 6 bases of the junction left unmatched. Germline CDR1 reads SGHDT; CDR2 reads YYEEEE. CDR3 amino acids: CASSGGTGGNYGYTF. For the CDR3, the DNA is TGTGCCAGCAGCGGCGGTACAGGGGGCAACTATGGCTACACCTTC.

The chain is built from TRBV5-1 and TRBJ2-7; perhaps TRBD1 as D (6 bases). The V end lost 2 bases, the J end lost 6 bases, and 6 bases lay between the germline ends. The CDR3 is made up of 11 amino acids. Germline V lookup: CDR1 SGHRS, CDR2 YFSETQ. The CDR3, as DNA: TGCGCCAGCAGCTTCAGGGGCGAGCAGTACTTC. Translated: CASSFRGEQYF. The variable domain in full, completed from reference TRBV5-1 and TRBJ2-7, reads KAGVTQTPRYLIKTRGQQVTLSCSPISGHRSVSWYQQTPGQGLQFLFEYFSETQRNKGNFPGRFSGRQFSNSRSEMNVSTLELGDSALYLCASSFRGEQYFGPGTRLTVT.

The chain links TRBV30 to TRBJ2-2, with D possibly matching TRBD1 (6 bases). The CDR3 loop spans 15 amino acids. Trimming removed 0 bases from V and 7 bases from J, with 15 bases in between. Per the germline V gene, CDR1 is GTSNPN and CDR2 is SVGIG (reference sequence). DNA for the CDR3: TGTGCCTGGAGTGTAGTGGCAGGGGTCGTCGGGGAGCTGTTTTTT. Amino acid sequence: CAWSVVAGVVGELFF.

This clone was picked up a small number of times. The rearrangement joins TRBV18 to TRBJ1-5, with TRBD1 as a possible D gene (6 bases). This CDR3 spans 15 amino acids. Germline V gene data show CDR1 as KGHSH and CDR2 as LQKENI. V shed 6 bases and J shed 3 bases, with 15 bases lying between them. Here the CDR3 reads CASSLLGQLNQPQHF. The DNA for the CDR3 is TGTGCCAGCTCCCTACTCGGACAGCTCAATCAGCCCCAGCATTTT.

This clone was picked up a small number of times. The rearrangement joins TRBV19 to TRBJ2-2, with 7 bases lining up with TRBD2. The CDR3 spans 15 residues. The germline V gene encodes CDR1 LNHDA and CDR2 SQIVND (reference sequence). V trimming: 6 bases; J trimming: 5 bases; junction bases outside the gene matches: 9. CDR3 sequence: CASRTGGTLTGELFF. As DNA, the CDR3 is TGTGCCAGTAGAACGGGGGGTACTCTGACCGGGGAGCTGTTTTTT.

This chain joins TRBV7-2 and TRBJ1-6, with 9 bases aligning to TRBD1. V gave up 5 bases and J gave up 7 bases; unmatched junction bases: 6. The CDR3 loop spans 15 amino acids. From germline, CDR1 is SGHTA and CDR2 FQGNSA. CDR3 sequence reads: CASSPAGTGNSPLHF. As DNA, the CDR3 is TGTGCCAGCAGCCCTGCAGGGACAGGGAATTCACCCCTCCACTTT.

V usage is TRBV7-8 and J usage is TRBJ1-1; D possibly corresponds to TRBD1 (5 bases). CDR1 is SGHVS, CDR2 FQNEAQ, per germline. V lost 2 bases and J 6 bases, leaving 10 bases between the germline ends. The CDR3 is 13 amino acids. This CDR3 is CASSLRGSAEAFF. CDR3 DNA: TGTGCCAGCAGCTTACGGGGGAGCGCTGAAGCTTTCTTT.

This clone was detected once. The CDR3 DNA follows: TGTGCCAGCAGAGGTCGACAGGTTGTCGCAGATACGCAGTATTTT. Translated, it gives CASRGRQVVADTQYF. This chain joins TRBV2 and TRBJ2-3, with D possibly TRBD1 on 6 matching bases. The CDR3 spans 15 residues. The V gene lost 6 bases and the J gene lost 4 bases, with 17 bases spanning the gap. CDR1 SNHLY and CDR2 FYNNEI come from the germline V gene.